This T cell receptor (beta chain) was identified during a study of CD8+CD57+ T cells in acquired aplastic anemia. Study context: Mean DNA quantity obtained from sorted CD4+ and CD8+ cells was 3 to 3.5 ug.

Patients chosen for sequencing had shown CD8+CD57+ cell expansion by flow cytometry. Each patient carried a diagnosis of severe acquired aplastic anemia. Study-level results: For CD8+ Simpson's diversity, patients and controls showed no significant difference.

A note on this clonotype: Its specificity is unknown.

TCR beta VDJ and CDR3 profiling used genomic DNA as template. TCRdb re-derived calls from the reads in MiXCR, one entry per CDR3 protein. The data show roughly 180,000 distinct CDR3 sequences, around 50% seen once. The V gene lost 6 bases and the J gene lost 3 bases, with 14 bases spanning the gap. CDR1 is MNHNS and CDR2 is SASEGT in the germline V gene. The length of the CDR3 is 15 residues. Source material: sorted CD4+, CD8+, or CD8+CD57+ T cells (not recorded which) from PBMCs. This receptor was identified in a human donor with aplastic anemia. This sequence joins TRBV6-1 and TRBJ1-4; weak D call: TRBD1 (5 bases). The CDR3 coding sequence is TGTGCCAGCAGCGTTACAAGGGGTTCTAATGAAAAACTGTTTTTT. This codes for CASSVTRGSNEKLFF.